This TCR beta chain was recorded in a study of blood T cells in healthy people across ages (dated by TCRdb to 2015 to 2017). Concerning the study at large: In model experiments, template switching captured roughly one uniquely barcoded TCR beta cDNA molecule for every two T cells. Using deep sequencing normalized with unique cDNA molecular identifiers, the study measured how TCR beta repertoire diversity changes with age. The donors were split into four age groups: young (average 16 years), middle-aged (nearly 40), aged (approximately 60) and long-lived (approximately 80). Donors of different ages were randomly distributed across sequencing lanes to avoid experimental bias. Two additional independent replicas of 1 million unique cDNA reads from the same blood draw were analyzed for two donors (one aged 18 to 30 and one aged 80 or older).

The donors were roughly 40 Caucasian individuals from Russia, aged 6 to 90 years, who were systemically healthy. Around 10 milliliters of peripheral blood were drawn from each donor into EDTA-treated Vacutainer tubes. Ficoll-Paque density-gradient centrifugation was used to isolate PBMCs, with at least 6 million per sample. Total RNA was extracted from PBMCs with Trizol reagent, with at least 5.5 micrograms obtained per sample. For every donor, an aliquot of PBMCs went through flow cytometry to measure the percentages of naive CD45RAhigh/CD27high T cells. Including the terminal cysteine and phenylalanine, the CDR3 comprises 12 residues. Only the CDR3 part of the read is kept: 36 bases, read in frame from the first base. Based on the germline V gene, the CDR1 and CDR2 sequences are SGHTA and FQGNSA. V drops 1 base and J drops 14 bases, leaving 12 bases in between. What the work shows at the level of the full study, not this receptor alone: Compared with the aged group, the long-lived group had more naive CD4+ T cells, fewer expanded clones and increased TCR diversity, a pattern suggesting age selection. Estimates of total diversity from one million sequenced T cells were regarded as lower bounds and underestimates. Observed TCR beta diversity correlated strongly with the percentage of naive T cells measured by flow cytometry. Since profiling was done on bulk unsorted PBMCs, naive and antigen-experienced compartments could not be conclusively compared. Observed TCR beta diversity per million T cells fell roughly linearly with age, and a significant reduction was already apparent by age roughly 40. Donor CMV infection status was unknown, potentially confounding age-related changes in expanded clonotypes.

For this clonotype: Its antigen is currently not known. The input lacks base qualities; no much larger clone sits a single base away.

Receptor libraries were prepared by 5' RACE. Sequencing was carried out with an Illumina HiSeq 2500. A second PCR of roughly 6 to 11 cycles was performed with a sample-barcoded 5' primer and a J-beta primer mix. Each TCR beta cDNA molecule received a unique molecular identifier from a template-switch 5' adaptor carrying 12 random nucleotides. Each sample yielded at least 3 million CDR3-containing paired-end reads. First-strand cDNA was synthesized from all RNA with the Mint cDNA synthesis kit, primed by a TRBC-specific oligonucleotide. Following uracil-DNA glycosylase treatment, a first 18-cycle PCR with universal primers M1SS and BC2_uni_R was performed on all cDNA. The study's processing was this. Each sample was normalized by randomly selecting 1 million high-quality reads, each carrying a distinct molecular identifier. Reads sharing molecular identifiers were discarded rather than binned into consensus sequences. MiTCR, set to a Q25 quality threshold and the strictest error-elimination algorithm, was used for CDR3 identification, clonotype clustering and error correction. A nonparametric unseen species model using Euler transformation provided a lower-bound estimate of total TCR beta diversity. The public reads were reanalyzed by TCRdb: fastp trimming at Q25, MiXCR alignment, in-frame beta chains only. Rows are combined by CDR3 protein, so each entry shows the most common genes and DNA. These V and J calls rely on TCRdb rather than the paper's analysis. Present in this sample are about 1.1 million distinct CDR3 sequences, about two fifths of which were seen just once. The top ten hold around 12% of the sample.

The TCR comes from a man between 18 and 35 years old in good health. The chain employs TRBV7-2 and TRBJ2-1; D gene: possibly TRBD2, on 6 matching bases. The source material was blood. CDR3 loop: CASSLGRDWEFF. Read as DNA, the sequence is TGTGCCAGCAGCTTAGGTAGGGACTGGGAGTTCTTC.